These 32 T cell receptor beta chains were all obtained from the same sample, sequenced in a study of blood T cells in healthy people across ages. Then a second PCR, running roughly 7 to 11 cycles, was carried out with a sample-barcoded 5' primer and a J-beta primer mix. In TCRdb, the 5' RACE reads were re-called with MiXCR into one record per CDR3 protein. The sample has fewer than 2 million distinct CDR3 sequences, roughly two fifths seen once. The source material was blood. These receptor sequences come from a human donor in good health.

Note on this clonotype: The junction departs from germline at one end; a sequencing error may be responsible. The genes are TRBV7-8 and TRBJ2-4; D may be TRBD2 (5 bases). The J call may be faulty, since TRBJ2-7 better matches the DNA end. CDR3 length: 13 residues. The germline CDR1 and CDR2 sequences are SGHVS and FQNEAQ. CDR3 sequence reads: CVSSLAPVYEQYF. CDR3 nucleotides: TGTGTCAGCAGCTTAGCGCCCGTCTACGAGCAGTACTTC.

This chain uses TRBV6-2 or TRBV6-3 with TRBJ2-1; TRBD1 matches 7 bases. The CDR3 sequence is 14 residues long. In germline, CDR1 is MNHEY, CDR2 SVGEGT. Unmatched junction bases numbered 6, after V lost 6 bases and J lost 4 bases. The CDR3 region has the DNA TGTGCCAGCAGGGACAGGTATACTTACAATGAGCAGTTCTTC. Its protein product is CASRDRYTYNEQFF.

This clonotype has a handful of counts. The genes are TRBV29-1 and TRBJ1-1, with D unclear. V was clipped by 7 bases and J by 0 bases, with 9 bases between them. The CDR3 is 12 residues long. CDR1 and CDR2 from the germline V gene are SQVTM and ANQGSEA. The chain's CDR3 is CSAGILNTEAFF. For the CDR3, the DNA is TGCAGCGCGGGGATTTTGAACACTGAAGCTTTCTTT.

The chain joins TRBV27 to TRBJ1-1; 8 bases are a match to TRBD1. Trimming removed 7 bases from V and 2 bases from J; junction bases left unmatched: 9. The CDR3 runs 15 residues. Germline CDR1 and CDR2: MNHEY and SMNVEV (reference sequence). CDR3 protein: CASIHSQGANTEAFF. CDR3 sequence (DNA): TGTGCCAGCATTCACTCTCAGGGGGCCAACACTGAAGCTTTCTTT.

This rearrangement joins TRBV4-2 to TRBJ1-2; 7 positions match TRBD1. This CDR3 spans 14 amino acids. V dropped 0 bases and J dropped 8; count of bases not matched to a gene: 6. Germline-derived CDR1 and CDR2 are LGHNA and YNFKEQ. CDR3 bases: TGTGCCAGCAGCCAAGAGACAGGGATGCAAGGCTACACCTTC. This codes for CASSQETGMQGYTF.

In this sample, this clonotype turned up a few times. The genes are TRBV12-3 or TRBV12-4 and TRBJ2-7, with 9 bases identical to TRBD1. V was pared by 6 bases and J by 6 bases, with 6 bases of the junction left unmatched. The CDR3 is 13 amino acids. Written as DNA, the CDR3 is TGTGCCAGCAGCCGGACAGGGGTAAGCGAGCAGTACTTC. This codes for CASSRTGVSEQYF.

The rearrangement uses TRBV4-1 and TRBJ2-1; D may be TRBD2 (6 bases). CDR1 is MGHRA and CDR2 is YSYEKL in the germline V gene. The CDR3 length is 16 residues. V lost 4 bases, J lost 0 bases, and 13 bases lay in between. This CDR3 is CASSRGALSSYNEQFF. The CDR3 region has the DNA TGCGCCAGCAGCCGCGGGGCTCTGAGCTCCTACAATGAGCAGTTCTTC.

This clonotype was detected once. This chain joins TRBV4-3 and TRBJ2-3; the match to TRBD2 covers 9 bases. The germline CDR1 and CDR2 sequences are LGHNA and YSLEER. This CDR3 contains 17 residues. Trimming at V came to 0 bases and at J to 7 bases, leaving 11 bases not matched to a gene. The CDR3 sequence: CASSQDLVSGGTNTQYF. As DNA, the CDR3 is TGCGCCAGCAGCCAAGACTTGGTTAGCGGGGGCACGAATACGCAGTATTTT.

Concerning this clonotype itself: At one end the junction does not follow the germline gene, possibly because of a read error. The chain joins TRBV15 to TRBJ1-4; D remains ambiguous. CDR1 is LNHNV, CDR2 YYDKDF, per germline (reference sequence). The CDR3 extends over 13 amino acids. This CDR3 reads CTTSRGRNEKLFF. In DNA form, the CDR3 reads TGTACCACCAGCAGAGGACGTAATGAAAAACTGTTTTTT. The full variable domain, in which reference TRBV15 and TRBJ1-4 provide the parts outside the CDR3, is DAMVIQNPRYQVTQFGKPVTLSCSQTLNHNVMYWYQQKSSQAPKLLFHYYDKDFNNEADTPDNFQSRRPNTSFCFLDIRSPGLGDTAMYLCTTSRGRNEKLFFGSGTQLSVL.

This clonotype was seen only a few times. The rearrangement uses TRBV28 and TRBJ1-5, with D perhaps matching TRBD1 (5 bases). This CDR3 comprises 14 residues. CDR1 and CDR2 from the germline V gene are MDHEN and SYDVKM. The V end was cut by 6 bases, the J end by 3 bases, with 12 bases between. The CDR3: CASRWAGLNQPQHF. The CDR3 DNA reads TGTGCCAGCAGATGGGCGGGGCTCAATCAGCCCCAGCATTTT.

The chain is built from TRBV7-2 and TRBJ1-5, with a possible D match to TRBD1 (6 bases). Germline V gene data show CDR1 as SGHTA and CDR2 as FQGNSA. The CDR3 is 14 residues long. V was trimmed by 5 bases and J by 2 bases, leaving 10 bases between them. The CDR3 region is CASSHSGGNQPQHF. The CDR3 DNA follows: TGTGCCAGCAGCCACTCAGGGGGCAATCAGCCCCAGCATTTT.

This clonotype was counted a few times. The V and J genes are TRBV7-2 and TRBJ2-5; 7 bases line up with TRBD2. The CDR3 length is 15 residues. After removal of 0 bases from V and 5 bases from J, the junction contained 6 bases not matched to a gene. The V gene's germline CDR1 is SGHTA and CDR2 FQGNSA. The CDR3: CASSLALRGDETQYF. CDR3 bases: TGTGCCAGCAGCTTAGCGTTACGGGGGGATGAGACCCAGTACTTC.

This clonotype turned up a few times. The chain combines TRBV9 with TRBJ2-1; D is possibly TRBD2 (7 bases). Germline CDR1 and CDR2: SGDLS and YYNGEE. V gave up 1 base and J gave up 2 bases, with 13 bases separating them. There are 16 residues in the CDR3. The DNA of the CDR3 is TGTGCCAGCAGCGTAACGGGGGGCCTACCCTACAATGAGCAGTTCTTC. It yields the protein CASSVTGGLPYNEQFF.

This clonotype was observed a few times. This CDR3 reads CASSYSMPGEQYF. In nucleotides, the CDR3 is TGTGCCAGCAGTTACTCGATGCCAGGCGAGCAGTACTTC. The chain links TRBV6-2 or TRBV6-3 to TRBJ2-5, with D uncertain. The DNA end favors TRBJ2-7, so the J call may be wrong. CDR1 is MNHEY, CDR2 SVGEGT, per germline. This CDR3 is 13 amino acids long.

The CDR3 coding sequence is TGCGCCAGCAGCTTGTTCGGGCAGGGGGCGACCTACGAGCAGTACTTC. Amino acid sequence: CASSLFGQGATYEQYF. The gene calls are TRBV5-1 and TRBJ2-7; 8 bases fit TRBD1. This CDR3 region has 16 residues. Germline V CDR1 and CDR2: SGHRS, YFSETQ. J lost 2 bases, V lost 1 base, and 8 bases had no gene match.

The rearrangement uses TRBV20-1 and TRBJ2-1, with 10 positions matching TRBD2. Germline V gene lookup returns CDR1 DFQATT and CDR2 SNEGSKA (reference sequence). Losses at the gene ends were 2 bases for V and 5 bases for J; bases not matched to a gene: 6. This CDR3 is built from 15 residues. The CDR3 sequence: CSARRAGGLNNEQFF. In DNA, the CDR3 is TGCAGTGCTAGAAGAGCGGGGGGGCTTAACAATGAGCAGTTCTTC.

This clonotype has just a few counts. The gene calls are TRBV5-1 and TRBJ1-5; possibly TRBD1 for D (6 bases). The V end was cut by 5 bases, the J end by 8 bases, with 14 bases between. CDR1 and CDR2 (germline): SGHRS, YFSETQ. The CDR3 has 13 amino acids. As DNA, the CDR3 is TGCGCCAGCAGGAGGCAGGGGCGGGAGCCCCAGCATTTT. This sequence encodes CASRRQGREPQHF.

This clonotype was counted a few times. This chain connects TRBV20-1 to TRBJ1-5, with 7 bases aligning to TRBD1. The CDR3 is 13 residues long. Germline CDR1 is DFQATT and CDR2 is SNEGSKA (reference sequence). With 4 bases clipped from V and 3 bases from J, the junction kept 3 bases outside the gene matches. The CDR3 DNA sequence: TGCAGTGCTACGACAGGGAACAATCAGCCCCAGCATTTT. It encodes CSATTGNNQPQHF.

The chain combines TRBV6-2 or TRBV6-3 with TRBJ2-1; no definite D call. Trimming took off 0 bases at V and 7 bases at J, with 10 bases between the two ends. In germline, CDR1 is MNHEY, CDR2 SVGEGT. This CDR3 region has 14 residues. CDR3 bases: TGTGCCAGCAGTTACTCTCGGAATAGGAATGAGCAGTTCTTC. Translation gives CASSYSRNRNEQFF.

The chain carries TRBV30 and TRBJ1-4, with 8 bases aligning to TRBD1. The junction had 10 bases not matched to a gene; V was cut back by 6 bases and J by 7 bases. The CDR3 contains 14 residues. Germline-derived CDR1 and CDR2 are GTSNPN and SVGIG (reference sequence). The CDR3 sequence is CACTSTGEGEKLFF. The DNA of the CDR3 is TGTGCCTGTACCTCGACAGGGGAGGGTGAAAAACTGTTTTTT.

A few counts support this clonotype. The chain's CDR3 is CASSGVGQGFPGKNIQYF. The CDR3 DNA follows: TGTGCCAGCAGTGGAGTGGGACAGGGTTTTCCTGGCAAAAACATTCAGTACTTC. The chain combines TRBV6-1 with TRBJ2-4, with 9 bases matching TRBD1. This CDR3 contains 18 residues. V lost 4 bases to trimming and J lost 3 bases; unmatched junction nucleotides: 13. The germline V gene encodes CDR1 MNHNS and CDR2 SASEGT.

In its sample, this clonotype was seen a few times. The V and J genes are TRBV6-1 and TRBJ2-4, with D possibly TRBD1 on 5 matching bases. The length of the CDR3 is 16 residues. Per germline, CDR1 MNHNS and CDR2 SASEGT. V lost 2 bases and J lost 0, with 11 bases in between. CDR3 region: CASSEQYRIAKNIQYF. CDR3 in DNA: TGTGCCAGCAGTGAACAATACAGGATAGCCAAAAACATTCAGTACTTC.

The rearrangement uses TRBV6-2 or TRBV6-3 and TRBJ2-7; D unclear. Germline loops: CDR1 MNHEY, CDR2 SVGEGT. This CDR3 contains 14 residues. Trimming removed 5 bases from V and 6 bases from J, with 17 bases in between. CDR3 nucleotide sequence: TGTGCCAGCAGTCCCCGATTAGTAGGAAGCGAGCAGTACTTC. It yields the protein CASSPRLVGSEQYF.

This chain links TRBV7-2 with TRBJ2-7, with D possibly being TRBD1 (5 bases). The V gene lost 4 bases and the J gene lost 6 bases, with 13 bases spanning the gap. This CDR3 has 13 amino acids. CDR1 and CDR2 (germline): SGHTA, FQGNSA. The CDR3 nucleotides are TGTGCCAGCAGCTCGAGACAGTTTGGCGAGCAGTACTTC. Translation gives CASSSRQFGEQYF.

The CDR3 protein is CSARGQRKEFF. The CDR3 DNA reads TGCAGTGCTAGAGGACAGAGAAAAGAGTTCTTC. The rearrangement uses TRBV20-1 and TRBJ2-1; the D gene is possibly TRBD1 (5 bases). The germline V gene encodes CDR1 DFQATT and CDR2 SNEGSKA (reference sequence). The length of the CDR3 is 11 residues. V lost 1 base and J lost 14, with 12 bases in between.

This clonotype was detected many times. The gene calls are TRBV10-3 and TRBJ2-7; tentative D call: TRBD2 (6 bases). The germline CDR1 and CDR2 sequences are ENHRY and SYGVKD. The V end lost 8 bases, the J end lost 1 base, and 9 bases lay between the germline ends. The CDR3 loop spans 12 amino acids. CDR3 sequence (DNA): TGTGCCATCGGCGGGAATTCCTACGAGCAGTACTTC. Protein sequence: CAIGGNSYEQYF.

This clonotype was counted only a few times. The V and J genes are TRBV4-1 and TRBJ1-6; D remains ambiguous. The CDR3 consists of 15 residues. V gave up 1 base and J gave up 11 bases, with 15 bases separating them. Per the germline V gene, CDR1 is MGHRA and CDR2 is YSYEKL. CDR3 nucleotides: TGCGCCAGCAGCCAAGTGGATAGGGATATTGCACCCCTCCACTTT. It translates to CASSQVDRDIAPLHF.

The V gene is TRBV7-9, the J gene TRBJ2-1, with a tentative D call TRBD2 (6 bases). V lost 3 bases and J lost 7, with 13 bases in between. Germline V gene data show CDR1 as SEHNR and CDR2 as FQNEAQ (reference sequence). The CDR3 length is 14 residues. This CDR3 is CASSFFGGENEQFF. DNA of the CDR3: TGTGCCAGCAGCTTCTTCGGGGGTGAGAATGAGCAGTTCTTC.

A few counts support this clonotype. This chain connects TRBV7-7 to TRBJ2-5; 8 bases agree with TRBD1. The CDR3 length is 14 residues. CDR1 is SSHAT and CDR2 is FNYEAQ in the germline V gene (reference sequence). V was clipped by 5 bases and J by 5 bases; unmatched bases: 7. The CDR3 nucleotides read TGTGCCAGCAGCCGACAGGGGAACTATGAGACCCAGTACTTC. Translated: CASSRQGNYETQYF.

The chain links TRBV9 to TRBJ1-2; 8 bases are shared with TRBD1. The V gene's germline CDR1 is SGDLS and CDR2 YYNGEE. The CDR3 totals 16 residues. With 0 bases clipped from V and 8 bases from J, the junction kept 12 bases outside the gene matches. As DNA, the CDR3 is TGTGCCAGCAGCGTAGCGACGGAGGACAGGGTAGAGGGCTACACCTTC. This sequence encodes CASSVATEDRVEGYTF. Supplemented by reference TRBV9 and TRBJ1-2, the full variable domain reads DSGVTQTPKHLITATGQRVTLRCSPRSGDLSVYWYQQSLDQGLQFLIQYYNGEERAKGNILERFSAQQFPDLHSELNLSSLELGDSALYFCASSVATEDRVEGYTFGSGTRLTVV.

A remark on this clonotype: One end of the junction does not line up with germline, which may come from a read error. Here the CDR3 DNA reads TGTGCCAGCAGCCAATTATCCATAGGGGGGCCCTACAATGAACAGTTCTTC. It yields the protein CASSQLSIGGPYNEQFF. The chain is built from TRBV3-1 and TRBJ2-1; perhaps D is TRBD1 or TRBD2 (6 bases each). This CDR3 has 17 amino acids. Germline V gene data show CDR1 as LGHDT and CDR2 as YNNKEL (reference sequence).

This rearrangement joins TRBV5-1 to TRBJ2-3; D is unclear. Germline CDR1 SGHRS, CDR2 YFSETQ. The CDR3 spans 14 residues. Trimming took off 2 bases at V and 1 base at J, with 8 bases between the two ends. Here the CDR3 DNA reads TGCGCCAGCAGCTTATCAGCCCGCACAGATACGCAGTATTTT. Its translation: CASSLSARTDTQYF.